This T cell receptor (beta chain) appears in the sequencing data of a study of CD8 T cells in ankylosing spondylitis. Study outcomes and limitations: Clones linked to disease, bearing a CD8+ phenotype, were relatively rare in peripheral blood. Matched synovial fluid from ankylosing spondylitis patients was reported to be enriched for disease-linked clones. Before this, some motif variants had been reported in reactive arthritis synovial fluid and blood.

Turning to this clonotype: As yet, its antigen is unknown. A much larger clone lies a single base off, so this may be a read error.

V gave up 3 bases and J gave up 4 bases; unmatched junction bases: 6. The CDR3 loop spans 14 amino acids. From germline, CDR1 is SGHRS and CDR2 YFSETQ. Molecular-barcoded quantitative 5'-RACE produced these TCR beta libraries. TCRdb used MiXCR to reprocess the 5' RACE reads, holding one entry per CDR3 protein. The data contain 150,000 to 200,000 distinct CDR3 sequences, 11% of them singletons. The sample taken for sequencing was blood, either unsorted or a sorted T cell fraction (not recorded which). The chain is built from TRBV5-1 and TRBJ1-2, with 7 bases lining up with TRBD1. This TCR was sampled from a male donor with ankylosing spondylitis or in good health (not recorded which). The CDR3 is CASSSGTVVYGYTF. CDR3 sequence (DNA): TGCGCCAGCAGCTCCGGGACAGTTGTCTATGGCTACACCTTC.